Below, one TCR beta chain is given with its context. The antigen is not known. The data were obtained in a study of blood T cells in healthy people across ages. Findings and limits, study-wide: Comparison with aged donors showed that long-lived donors had more naive CD4+ cells and higher diversity.

Primers used in a second PCR of roughly 6 to 11 cycles were a sample-barcoded 5' primer and a J-beta primer mix. The template-switch adaptor was a 5' adaptor with 12 random nucleotides. It tagged each cDNA molecule. TCRdb redid the calling of the 5' RACE reads with MiXCR, one entry per CDR3 protein. The sample carries roughly 1 million distinct CDR3 sequences, 20% to 25% recorded once. V lost 11 bases to trimming and J lost 0 bases; unmatched junction nucleotides: 16. There are 17 residues in the CDR3. The data were also submitted as part of a second study, on T cells of mothers and their children. According to that study: Compared with unrelated pairs, related mother-child pairs had slightly higher, non-significant overlap.

This clonotype was obtained from a girl aged 2-15 years in good health. V is TRBV12-3 or TRBV12-4 and J is TRBJ1-5, with 7 bases aligning to TRBD1. The sample comprised blood. CDR3 sequence reads: CAGIPGTEEYSNQPQHF. The DNA of the CDR3 is TGTGCCGGCATTCCCGGGACAGAAGAGTATAGCAATCAGCCCCAGCATTTT.